This T cell receptor beta chain originates from a study of shared clonotypes between healthy human individuals. Study as a whole: Each donor's CD4 naive and CD4 memory cells filled three plates apiece, CD8 naive two, and CD8 memory one. Study results and caveats: Shared clonotypes: roughly 4.7% naive CD4, roughly 4% naive CD8, roughly 2.2% memory CD4, 0.4% to 0.45% memory CD8. A small donor pool kept down the genetic and exposure-history diversity that was represented.

With V trimmed by 5 bases and J by 5 bases, 9 bases remained unmatched. The CDR3 sequence is 15 residues long. Per germline, CDR1 MNHEY and CDR2 SMNVEV (reference sequence). For this clone: The antigen remains undetermined.

The deep-level immunoSEQ assay was used. Assay: immunoSEQ multiplex PCR; the TCRdb copy retains only in-frame clones and omits some. The sample has approximately 1.1 million clones; around 78% are singletons. The TCR sequence derives from a young man in good health. Some clones in this sample may be carry-over from other donors' samples. This chain joins TRBV27 and TRBJ1-2; TRBD1 agrees at 9 bases. The specimen sequenced was memory CD4+ T cells from PBMCs. Described subset: CD45RA-negative fraction. The CDR3: CASSPLPGQGYGYTF. In DNA, the CDR3 is TGTGCCAGCAGTCCGCTACCGGGACAGGGATATGGCTACACCTTC.